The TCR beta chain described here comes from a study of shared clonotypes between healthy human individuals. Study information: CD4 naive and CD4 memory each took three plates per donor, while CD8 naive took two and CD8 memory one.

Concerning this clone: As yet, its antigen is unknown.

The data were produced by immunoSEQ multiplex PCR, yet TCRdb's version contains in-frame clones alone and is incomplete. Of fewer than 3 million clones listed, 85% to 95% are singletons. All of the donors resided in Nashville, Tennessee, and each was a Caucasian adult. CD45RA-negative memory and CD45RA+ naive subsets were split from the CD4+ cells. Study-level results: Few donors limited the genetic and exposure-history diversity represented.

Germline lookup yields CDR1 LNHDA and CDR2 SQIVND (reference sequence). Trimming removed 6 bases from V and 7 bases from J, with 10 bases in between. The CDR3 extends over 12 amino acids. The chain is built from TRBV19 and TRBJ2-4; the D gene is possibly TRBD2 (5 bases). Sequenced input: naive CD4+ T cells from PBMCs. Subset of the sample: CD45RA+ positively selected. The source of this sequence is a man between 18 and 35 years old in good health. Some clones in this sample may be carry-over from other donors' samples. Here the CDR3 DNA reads TGTGCCAGTAGGACTACCGGGAACATTCAGTACTTC. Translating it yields CASRTTGNIQYF.